The rows below give T cell receptor beta chains drawn from one sample of a study of T-cell memory formation after mild COVID-19. TCRdb reprocessed the 5' RACE reads via MiXCR and lists one record per CDR3 protein. In the table there are 450,000 to 650,000 distinct CDR3 sequences, roughly 18% of which are singletons. Sequenced input: PBMCs or a T cell subset sorted from them (not recorded which). The receptors were gathered from an adult woman who had mild COVID-19 (a few samples of this study predate the infection). Cell type and time point are not known. Both conserved end residues are part of each CDR3. D genes are given only for firm matches. Some rows mark clone size as missing; the rest say once, few, many or name a class of expanded clone.

V: TRBV2
size: NA
J: TRBJ1-1
D: NA
DNA: TGTGCCAGCAGGAGGTGGGAAACTGAAGCTTTCTTT
CDR3: CASRRWETEAFF

V: TRBV2
size: NA
J: TRBJ2-3
D: NA
DNA: TGTGCCAGCAGTGAAAATTGGGAGACAGATACGCAGTATTTT
CDR3: CASSENWETDTQYF

V: TRBV12-3/TRBV12-4
size: many
J: TRBJ2-1
D: TRBD2
DNA: TGTGCCAGCGGTCCTAGCGGGAGCGATGAGCAGTTCTTC
CDR3: CASGPSGSDEQFF

V: TRBV19
size: few
J: TRBJ2-5
D: NA
DNA: TGTGCCAGTAGGAGGACAGCCCTTACGGAGACCCAGTACTTC
CDR3: CASRRTALTETQYF

V: TRBV5-5
size: NA
J: TRBJ2-7
D: NA
DNA: TGTGCCAGCAGCTTGGTGATTTACGAGCAGTACTTC
CDR3: CASSLVIYEQYF

V: TRBV7-9
size: few
J: TRBJ2-7
D: NA
DNA: TGTGCCAGCAGCTTAGCAGGGGAGTGGTACGAGCAGTACTTC
CDR3: CASSLAGEWYEQYF

V: TRBV11-2
size: NA
J: TRBJ2-3
D: NA
DNA: TGTGCCAGCAAAACGGTAAAGGGCCGCACAGATACGCAGTATTTT
CDR3: CASKTVKGRTDTQYF

V: TRBV5-5
size: few
J: TRBJ2-1
D: TRBD2
DNA: TGTGCCAGCAGCTTGGGGACTAGTACCAATGAGCAGTTCTTC
CDR3: CASSLGTSTNEQFF

V: TRBV11-3
size: few
J: TRBJ2-1
D: NA
DNA: TGTGCCAGCAGCTCGGGACGGATCAACTACAATGAGCAGTTCTTC
CDR3: CASSSGRINYNEQFF

V: TRBV7-2
size: few
J: TRBJ2-7
D: NA
DNA: TGTGCCAGCAGCTTAGACTATCGGGGCGAGCAGTACTTC
CDR3: CASSLDYRGEQYF

V: TRBV27
size: NA
J: TRBJ1-2
D: TRBD1
DNA: TGTGCCAGCAGTTTTCAAGGACAGGGGACCTATGGCTACACCTTC
CDR3: CASSFQGQGTYGYTF

V: TRBV4-1
size: once
J: TRBJ1-1
D: TRBD1
DNA: TGCGCCAGCAGCAAACCGGACAGGGCGTGGACTGAAGCTTTCTTT
CDR3: CASSKPDRAWTEAFF

V: TRBV4-1
size: NA
J: TRBJ2-7
D: NA
DNA: TGCGCCAGCAGCCAAGACCCTCAGACTCCCTACGAGCAGTACTTC
CDR3: CASSQDPQTPYEQYF

V: TRBV24-1
size: NA
J: TRBJ2-5
D: TRBD2
DNA: TGTGCCACCAGTGATTTGCCGGCTAGCGGGGCACAAGAGACCCAGTACTTC
CDR3: CATSDLPASGAQETQYF

V: TRBV5-5
size: few
J: TRBJ2-2
D: TRBD2
DNA: TGTGCCAGCAGCTTGTTTCGTTCAGCGGGGCCCGGGGAGCTGTTTTTT
CDR3: CASSLFRSAGPGELFF

V: TRBV6-5
size: NA
J: TRBJ2-2
D: NA
DNA: TGTGCCAGCAGTTACAGGGCTAACACCGGGGAGCTGTTTTTT
CDR3: CASSYRANTGELFF

V: TRBV7-7
size: NA
J: TRBJ2-3
D: TRBD2
DNA: TGTGCCAGCAGCAAACCCCGGGGGGACACAGATACGCAGTATTTT
CDR3: CASSKPRGDTDTQYF

V: TRBV11-1
size: few
J: TRBJ1-1
D: NA
DNA: TGTGCCAGCAGCTTAAAAGTGACAGGAACTGAAGCTTTCTTT
CDR3: CASSLKVTGTEAFF

V: TRBV6-2/TRBV6-3
size: NA
J: TRBJ2-6
D: NA
DNA: TGTGCCAGCACCCCGGACATCTCTGGGGCCAACGTCCTGACTTTC
CDR3: CASTPDISGANVLTF

V: TRBV20-1
size: few
J: TRBJ2-1
D: TRBD2
DNA: TGCAGTGCTAGGGGGACTAGTAGGGGGAACTACAATGAGCAGTTCTTC
CDR3: CSARGTSRGNYNEQFF

V: TRBV11-1
size: NA
J: TRBJ2-1
D: NA
DNA: TGTGCCAGCAGCTTAGGGGTTAGTAGTCCCTACAATGAGCAGTTCTTC
CDR3: CASSLGVSSPYNEQFF

V: TRBV3-1
size: NA
J: TRBJ1-6
D: NA
DNA: TGTGCCAGCAGCCAAGATATGGGGGTTTCACCCCTCCACTTT
CDR3: CASSQDMGVSPLHF

V: TRBV12-3/TRBV12-4
size: NA
J: TRBJ2-7
D: NA
DNA: TGTGCCAGCAGTTTCAGGGTTGGCGAGCAGTACTTC
CDR3: CASSFRVGEQYF

V: TRBV20-1
size: NA
J: TRBJ2-3
D: TRBD1
DNA: TGCAGTGCTGCACAGGGGGTGGGAACAGATACGCAGTATTTT
CDR3: CSAAQGVGTDTQYF

V: TRBV24-1
size: NA
J: TRBJ2-1
D: TRBD2
DNA: TGTGCCACCAGTGATTCTTCCGGACTAGCGGGGTGGGATGAGCAGTTCTTC
CDR3: CATSDSSGLAGWDEQFF

V: TRBV5-5
size: NA
J: TRBJ1-2
D: NA
DNA: TGTGCCAGCAGCCGAGAAAGGGCGATCCCTAACTATGGCTACACCTTC
CDR3: CASSRERAIPNYGYTF

V: TRBV6-1
size: few
J: TRBJ1-5
D: NA
DNA: TGTGCCAGCAGTGCCCGGGACGAGGGACAGCCCCAGCATTTT
CDR3: CASSARDEGQPQHF

V: TRBV3-1
size: NA
J: TRBJ2-1
D: TRBD2
DNA: TGTGCCAGCAGCCAATTGCGGGGGGGCGTCGATGAGCAGTTCTTC
CDR3: CASSQLRGGVDEQFF

V: TRBV7-6
size: many
J: TRBJ2-1
D: TRBD2
DNA: TGTGCCAGCAGCTTATATAGCGGGGGGTACAATGAGCAGTTCTTC
CDR3: CASSLYSGGYNEQFF

V: TRBV7-2
size: NA
J: TRBJ2-1
D: NA
DNA: TGTGCCAGCAGCTTTAGGGAGCAGTTCTTC
CDR3: CASSFREQFF

V: TRBV6-1
size: NA
J: TRBJ1-1
D: NA
DNA: TGTGCCAGCAGTGAATCTGGGGGGGCGAGGGCTTTCTTT
CDR3: CASSESGGARAFF

V: TRBV20-1
size: NA
J: TRBJ1-1
D: TRBD1
DNA: TGCATTGCTAGGCCCGCCGACAGGGGGGACACTGAAGCTTTCTTT
CDR3: CIARPADRGDTEAFF

V: TRBV6-2/TRBV6-3
size: few
J: TRBJ2-3
D: TRBD1
DNA: TGTGCCAGCAGTTTCCCGCCTCTCCCGGGACAGACTTCCACAGATACGCAGTATTTT
CDR3: CASSFPPLPGQTSTDTQYF

V: TRBV7-9
size: NA
J: TRBJ1-2
D: NA
DNA: NA
CDR3: CASSLWASGTVTF

V: TRBV2
size: few
J: TRBJ2-3
D: NA
DNA: TGTGCCAGCGCTGGGGGGACTCTGCTTAGCACAGATACGCAGTATTTT
CDR3: CASAGGTLLSTDTQYF

V: TRBV15
size: NA
J: TRBJ1-2
D: NA
DNA: TGTGCCACCAGCAGAAGGGACATGTCGTATGGCTACACCTTC
CDR3: CATSRRDMSYGYTF

V: TRBV15
size: many
J: TRBJ2-7
D: NA
DNA: TGTGCCACCAGCAGACCTAGGGGGGGGCTCGGCGAGCAGTACTTC
CDR3: CATSRPRGGLGEQYF

V: TRBV18
size: few
J: TRBJ2-1
D: NA
DNA: TGTGCCAGCTCACCGCAGGACGGCATCGGGAATCAGCAGTTCTTC
CDR3: CASSPQDGIGNQQFF

V: TRBV11-2
size: many
J: TRBJ2-5
D: NA
DNA: TGTGCCAGCAGTTCGACCCTGGCCGGCGGGGAGACCCAGTACTTC
CDR3: CASSSTLAGGETQYF

V: TRBV7-2
size: few
J: TRBJ2-1
D: NA
DNA: TGTGCCAGCAGCTTAAGCGTCATTTACAACAATGAGCAGTTCTTC
CDR3: CASSLSVIYNNEQFF

V: TRBV20-1
size: NA
J: TRBJ2-1
D: TRBD2
DNA: TGCAGTGCTAGAGTAGGCGGGAGGGCCCTGGACAATGAGCAGTTCTTC
CDR3: CSARVGGRALDNEQFF

V: TRBV9
size: NA
J: TRBJ2-3
D: NA
DNA: TGTGCCAGCAGCGTAGTCGCTAGCACAGATACGCAGTATTTT
CDR3: CASSVVASTDTQYF

V: TRBV13
size: NA
J: TRBJ1-1
D: NA
DNA: TGTGCCAGCAGTTATTGGGACAAGGGAGGCACTGAAGCTTTCTTT
CDR3: CASSYWDKGGTEAFF

V: TRBV5-1
size: many
J: TRBJ2-1
D: TRBD2
DNA: TGCGCCAGCAGCCCCTCCCCCCCCGGGACTATGTACAATGAGCAGTTCTTC
CDR3: CASSPSPPGTMYNEQFF

V: TRBV23-1
size: NA
J: TRBJ2-7
D: NA
DNA: TGCGCCAGCAGTCCTTCGGGGGAGGACGAGCAGTACTTC
CDR3: CASSPSGEDEQYF

V: TRBV4-3
size: few
J: TRBJ2-1
D: NA
DNA: TGCGCCAGCAGCCAAGTTGGGAGATGGGCGAACAATGAGCAGTTCTTC
CDR3: CASSQVGRWANNEQFF

V: TRBV5-1
size: few
J: TRBJ1-1
D: TRBD1
DNA: TGCGCCAGCAGCCTAGGGACAGGGGGGAATGAAGCTTTCTTT
CDR3: CASSLGTGGNEAFF

V: TRBV20-1
size: few
J: TRBJ2-3
D: NA
DNA: TGCAGTGCTAGACAACCGTCCGGGAGAAGCACAGATACGCAGTATTTT
CDR3: CSARQPSGRSTDTQYF